Below, 16 T cell receptor beta chains from the same sample are listed, as sequenced in a study of blood T cell repertoires in COVID-19. Assay: immunoSEQ multiplex PCR; the TCRdb copy retains only in-frame clones and omits some. The sample yields 140,000 to 150,000 clones, roughly 87% seen once. The sequencing input was PBMCs or T cells enriched from blood (not recorded which). All receptors come from a woman between 40 and 50 years old who had been exposed to COVID-19.

This clone appeared once. The chain employs TRBV11-3 and TRBJ2-7, with 11 bases that match TRBD2. The CDR3 has 16 amino acids. CDR1 SGHNT and CDR2 YENEEA come from the germline V gene. The V and J ends lost 3 bases and 3 bases, in that order; junction bases with no gene match: 7. The CDR3 sequence is CASSFRLAGGIYEQYF. CDR3 nucleotide sequence: TGTGCCAGCAGCTTTCGATTAGCGGGGGGGATCTACGAGCAGTACTTC.

The chain combines TRBV10-1 with TRBJ2-2, with D maybe TRBD1 (6 bases). The CDR3 has 14 amino acids. In germline, CDR1 is WNHNN, CDR2 SYGVQD (reference sequence). Trimming took off 7 bases at V and 5 bases at J, with 14 bases between the two ends. The CDR3 spells CASTPGTLTGELFF. CDR3 DNA sequence: TGCGCCAGCACCCCCGGGACACTAACCGGGGAGCTGTTTTTT.

This clone was observed a handful of times. The rearrangement joins TRBV7-3 to TRBJ1-3, with TRBD1 matching over 7 bases. The CDR3 contains 15 residues. The germline CDR1 and CDR2 sequences are SGHTA and FQGTGA. With 1 base clipped from V and 4 bases from J, the junction kept 4 bases outside the gene matches. CDR3 DNA: TGTGCCAGCAGCTTAAGACAGGGAGCAGGAAACACCATATATTTT. Residues: CASSLRQGAGNTIYF.

The DNA for the CDR3 is TGTGCCAGCAGTTTTCGTTATAGCAATCAGCCCCAGCATTTT. Its translation: CASSFRYSNQPQHF. The chain uses TRBV5-6 and TRBJ1-5; D is ambiguous. The CDR3 loop spans 14 amino acids. The V gene's germline CDR1 is SGHDT and CDR2 YYEEEE. The V end was cut by 5 bases, the J end by 0 bases, with 9 bases between. Supplemented by reference TRBV5-6 and TRBJ1-5, the full variable domain reads DAGVTQSPTHLIKTRGQQVTLRCSPKSGHDTVSWYQQALGQGPQFIFQYYEEEERQRGNFPDRFSGHQFPNYSSELNVNALLLGDSALYLCASSFRYSNQPQHFGDGTRLSIL.

V and J are TRBV6-5 and TRBJ2-1; 7 bases agree with TRBD1. CDR3 length equals 15 residues. The V segment lost 6 bases and the J segment 3 bases; nucleotides outside the gene matches: 8. Per germline, CDR1 MNHEY and CDR2 SVGAGI. In nucleotides, the CDR3 is TGTGCCAGCAGGGTAGACAGGGCCGGCTACAATGAGCAGTTCTTC. This codes for CASRVDRAGYNEQFF.

The gene calls are TRBV12-5 and TRBJ1-1, with D maybe TRBD1 (6 bases). The CDR3 runs 13 residues. From germline, CDR1 is LGHNT and CDR2 FRNRAP. V lost 3 bases and J 6 bases, leaving 11 bases between the germline ends. The CDR3 spells CASGLGGVSEAFF. CDR3 sequence (DNA): TGTGCTAGTGGTTTAGGGGGGGTGTCTGAAGCTTTCTTT.

The rearrangement joins TRBV7-2 to TRBJ1-2, with D perhaps TRBD1 (6 bases). This CDR3 has 16 residues. With 0 bases removed from V and 8 bases from J, the gap between germline ends came to 19 bases. The germline gives CDR1 SGHTA, CDR2 FQGNSA. The CDR3 spells CASSLAEQGRGGGYTF. The CDR3 DNA reads as TGTGCCAGCAGCTTAGCGGAACAGGGACGAGGTGGGGGCTACACCTTC.

V is TRBV3-1 (or the pseudogene TRBV3-2) and J is TRBJ2-7, with D tentatively TRBD1 (6 bases). Trimming stripped 0 bases from V and 3 bases from J, with 12 bases between. This CDR3 has 15 residues. Per the germline V gene, CDR1 is LGHDT and CDR2 is YNNKEL (reference sequence). In DNA, the CDR3 is TGTGCCAGCAGCCAAGATTTGGTCAGGGGCTACGAGCAGTACTTC. As protein: CASSQDLVRGYEQYF.

The rearrangement links TRBV5-4 to TRBJ1-1; the D gene is possibly TRBD1 (5 bases). V gave up 5 bases and J gave up 5 bases, with 22 bases separating them. CDR1 is SGHNT, CDR2 YYREEE, per germline (reference sequence). This CDR3 contains 16 residues. This chain's CDR3 is CASSPGGLLEKTEAFF. The CDR3 DNA sequence: TGTGCCAGCAGTCCGGGGGGTCTACTCGAAAAAACTGAAGCTTTCTTT.

This chain joins TRBV5-1 and TRBJ1-1; 7 positions match TRBD1. V lost 5 bases, J lost 7 bases, and 5 bases stayed unmatched. The CDR3 consists of 12 residues. The germline gives CDR1 SGHRS, CDR2 YFSETQ. The CDR3 sequence is CASRKTGDEAFF. DNA for the CDR3: TGCGCCAGCAGAAAAACAGGGGATGAAGCTTTCTTT.

This clone has just a few counts. V and J are TRBV7-9 and TRBJ1-1; TRBD1 is a possible D gene (5 bases). Trimming stripped 7 bases from V and 4 bases from J, with 10 bases between. Germline CDR1 and CDR2: SEHNR and FQNEAQ (reference sequence). CDR3 size: 12 residues. CDR3 nucleotides: TGTGCCAGCACCCAGGGTTTCACTGAAGCTTTCTTT. Translating it yields CASTQGFTEAFF.

This sequence joins TRBV5-4 and TRBJ1-2; tentatively, D is TRBD1 (5 bases). V gave up 0 bases and J gave up 3 bases, with 15 bases separating them. The CDR3 is made up of 16 amino acids. Germline CDR1 SGHNT, CDR2 YYREEE (reference sequence). CDR3 amino acids: CASSLGLTAGDYGYTF. As DNA, the CDR3 is TGTGCCAGCAGCTTGGGCCTGACAGCTGGAGACTATGGCTACACCTTC.

The chain links TRBV19 to TRBJ2-3, with a weak D call TRBD1 (6 bases). CDR1 is LNHDA, CDR2 SQIVND, per germline (reference sequence). This CDR3 contains 15 residues. V shed 5 bases and J shed 0 bases, with 12 bases lying between them. DNA for the CDR3: TGTGCCAGTAGTCTAGGGGACAAGAGCACAGATACGCAGTATTTT. Its translation is CASSLGDKSTDTQYF.

The chain employs TRBV5-1 and TRBJ1-6, with D possibly being TRBD1 (6 bases). V was cut by 0 bases and J by 8 bases, with 9 bases left in between. This CDR3 contains 14 residues. The germline V gene has CDR1 SGHRS and CDR2 YFSETQ. The CDR3: CASSLAGGHSPLHF. CDR3 sequence (DNA): TGCGCCAGCAGCTTGGCGGGGGGGCATTCACCCCTCCACTTT.

V usage is TRBV27 and J usage is TRBJ2-7, with a tentative D call TRBD1 (6 bases). The CDR3 is made up of 14 amino acids. The germline CDR1 and CDR2 sequences are MNHEY and SMNVEV (reference sequence). V was trimmed by 1 base and J by 5 bases, leaving 12 bases between them. This CDR3 reads CASSLFQGPHEQYF. CDR3 nucleotide sequence: TGTGCCAGCAGTTTATTCCAGGGGCCACACGAGCAGTACTTC.

This chain links TRBV5-1 with TRBJ2-5; a possible D gene is TRBD1 (5 bases). Per germline, CDR1 SGHRS and CDR2 YFSETQ. V lost 0 bases to trimming and J lost 7 bases, with 13 bases between them. The CDR3 covers 14 residues. The DNA for the CDR3 is TGCGCCAGCAGCTTGGAGAACAGGAAGGTGACCCAGTACTTC. This gives the protein CASSLENRKVTQYF.